The next 16 T cell receptor beta chains were all read from a single sample in a study of blood T cell repertoires in COVID-19. Some clones are missing from TCRdb's copy, which holds only in-frame ones; the method was immunoSEQ multiplex PCR. In the table there are 150,000 to 200,000 clones, approximately 90% of which are singletons. Sequenced: peripheral blood. These receptors all come from a man aged 18 to 30 with acute or convalescent COVID-19.

The chain links TRBV5-1 to TRBJ2-4, with D tentatively TRBD2 (6 bases). In germline, CDR1 is SGHRS, CDR2 YFSETQ. Trimming pared 3 bases from V and 5 bases from J, leaving 12 bases between. The CDR3 is 14 residues long. The CDR3 is CASSSSGDENIQYF. CDR3 sequence (DNA): TGCGCCAGCAGCTCCTCGGGGGATGAAAACATTCAGTACTTC.

The chain has TRBV27 and TRBJ1-1; perhaps TRBD1 as D (6 bases). CDR1 is MNHEY and CDR2 is SMNVEV in the germline V gene (reference sequence). CDR3 length equals 15 residues. Trimming stripped 6 bases from V and 0 bases from J, with 14 bases between. CDR3 region: CASRRGSPMNTEAFF. The CDR3 nucleotides are TGTGCCAGCAGGAGGGGGTCCCCCATGAACACTGAAGCTTTCTTT.

The J gene is TRBJ1-1, the V gene TRBV30, with 7 bases matching TRBD1. The CDR3 runs 12 residues. Losses at the gene ends were 8 bases for V and 5 bases for J; bases not matched to a gene: 8. Germline V CDR1 and CDR2: GTSNPN, SVGIG (reference sequence). CDR3 coding DNA: TGTGCCAAGGAGGGCAGGGGGACTGAAGCTTTCTTT. It yields the protein CAKEGRGTEAFF.

This chain connects TRBV6-5 to TRBJ1-2, with 9 bases fitting TRBD1. Unmatched junction bases numbered 8, after V lost 3 bases and J lost 6 bases. CDR1 is MNHEY and CDR2 is SVGAGI in the germline V gene. The CDR3 is 15 residues long. The CDR3 DNA is TGTGCCAGCAGTTATGACAGAACAGGGGGCAATGGCTACACCTTC. Translated, it gives CASSYDRTGGNGYTF.

The chain links TRBV2 to TRBJ1-6; unclear D gene. V was shortened by 9 bases and J by 7 bases, with 16 bases between the two germline ends. This CDR3 comprises 14 residues. Germline lookup yields CDR1 SNHLY and CDR2 FYNNEI. The CDR3 protein is CARLSTLENSPLHF. Written as DNA, the CDR3 is TGTGCCAGATTAAGCACCTTGGAGAATTCACCCCTCCACTTT.

The V and J genes are TRBV10-1 and TRBJ2-2; possible D gene TRBD1, 6 bases. Trimming stripped 2 bases from V and 6 bases from J, with 10 bases between. Germline CDR1 WNHNN, CDR2 SYGVQD (reference sequence). The CDR3 extends over 14 amino acids. CDR3 nucleotides: TGCGCCAGCAGTGAGATGCAGGGGCCCGGGGAGCTGTTTTTT. Translating it yields CASSEMQGPGELFF.

The rearrangement uses TRBV3-1 (or the pseudogene TRBV3-2) and TRBJ1-2; 7 bases fit TRBD1. Germline CDR1 is LGHDT and CDR2 is YNNKEL (reference sequence). With 3 bases clipped from V and 6 bases from J, the junction kept 7 bases outside the gene matches. This CDR3 comprises 14 residues. Here the CDR3 reads CASSQITGEDGYTF. The CDR3 coding sequence is TGTGCCAGCAGCCAGATTACAGGGGAGGATGGCTACACCTTC.

The chain carries TRBV14 and TRBJ2-2, with D possibly being TRBD2 (7 bases). This CDR3 has 17 residues. V was cut by 0 bases and J by 3 bases, with 14 bases left in between. Per germline, CDR1 SGHDN and CDR2 FVKESK. CDR3 nucleotides: TGTGCCAGCAGCCAAGATTTGACGGGGGGCCACACCGGGGAGCTGTTTTTT. It yields the protein CASSQDLTGGHTGELFF. Full variable domain (outside the CDR3, taken from reference TRBV14 and TRBJ2-2): EAGVTQFPSHSVIEKGQTVTLRCDPISGHDNLYWYRRVMGKEIKFLLHFVKESKQDESGMPNNRFLAERTGGTYSTLKVQPAELEDSGVYFCASSQDLTGGHTGELFFGEGSRLTVL.

V gene TRBV27 combines with J gene TRBJ2-1; 9 nucleotides agree with TRBD2. After removal of 2 bases from V and 10 bases from J, the junction contained 9 bases not matched to a gene. The CDR3 runs 15 residues. Germline V gives CDR1 MNHEY, CDR2 SMNVEV (reference sequence). CDR3 loop: CASSLLAGLQAEQFF. In nucleotides, the CDR3 is TGTGCCAGCAGTTTACTAGCGGGGCTTCAGGCCGAGCAGTTCTTC.

This rearrangement joins TRBV19 to TRBJ1-2, with a weak D call TRBD1 (6 bases). CDR3 length: 16 residues. Trimming stripped 8 bases from V and 2 bases from J, with 21 bases between. Germline CDR1 reads LNHDA; CDR2 reads SQIVND (reference sequence). The CDR3 is CASGSSTGQLNYGYTF. CDR3 in DNA: TGTGCCAGTGGTTCTTCGACAGGACAACTAAACTATGGCTACACCTTC.

This chain links TRBV9 with TRBJ1-2, with 7 bases matching TRBD1. This CDR3 has 16 amino acids. Trimming took 0 bases from V and 4 from J; bases not matched to a gene: 9. Germline CDR1 and CDR2: SGDLS and YYNGEE. Here the CDR3 reads CASSVGTGAVGYGYTF. CDR3 sequence (DNA): TGTGCCAGCAGCGTAGGTACAGGGGCGGTTGGCTATGGCTACACCTTC.

This chain uses TRBV5-4 with TRBJ1-4; 7 bases fit TRBD1. From germline, CDR1 is SGHNT and CDR2 YYREEE (reference sequence). The CDR3 loop spans 17 amino acids. J gave up 2 bases and V 4 bases, and 11 bases lay outside the gene matches. CDR3 protein: CASSQGGRGSTNEKLFF. The CDR3 DNA sequence: TGTGCCAGCAGCCAGGGGGGCAGGGGGAGTACTAATGAAAAACTGTTTTTT.

V is TRBV15 and J is TRBJ2-7; 7 bases match TRBD2. Germline loops: CDR1 LNHNV, CDR2 YYDKDF (reference sequence). CDR3 size: 16 residues. After removal of 0 bases from V and 2 bases from J, the junction contained 7 bases not matched to a gene. This chain's CDR3 is CATSREWTSETYEQYF. The DNA for the CDR3 is TGTGCCACCAGCAGAGAATGGACTAGTGAAACCTACGAGCAGTACTTC.

The gene calls are TRBV24-1 and TRBJ1-5, with 8 bases matching TRBD1. Trimming at V came to 4 bases and at J to 1 base, leaving 2 bases not matched to a gene. The germline gives CDR1 KGHDR, CDR2 SFDVKD. This CDR3 has 15 residues. CDR3 in amino acids: CATSETGASNQPQHF. CDR3 nucleotides: TGTGCCACCAGTGAGACAGGGGCCAGCAATCAGCCCCAGCATTTT.

This chain connects TRBV5-1 to TRBJ2-5, with 12 bases lining up with TRBD2. The CDR3 extends over 16 amino acids. The germline gives CDR1 SGHRS, CDR2 YFSETQ. Unmatched junction bases numbered 8, after V lost 5 bases and J lost 3 bases. The CDR3 nucleotides read TGCGCCAGCAGTCTCAGACTAGCGGGGGCCGAAGAGACCCAGTACTTC. Translating gives CASSLRLAGAEETQYF.

V gene TRBV3-1 (or the pseudogene TRBV3-2) combines with J gene TRBJ1-3; D is uncertain. Germline V gene data show CDR1 as LGHDT and CDR2 as YNNKEL (reference sequence). The V end was cut by 0 bases, the J end by 4 bases, with 7 bases between. The CDR3 is 14 amino acids. CDR3 region: CASSQDYGGNTIYF. CDR3 coding DNA: TGTGCCAGCAGCCAAGATTACGGGGGAAACACCATATATTTT.